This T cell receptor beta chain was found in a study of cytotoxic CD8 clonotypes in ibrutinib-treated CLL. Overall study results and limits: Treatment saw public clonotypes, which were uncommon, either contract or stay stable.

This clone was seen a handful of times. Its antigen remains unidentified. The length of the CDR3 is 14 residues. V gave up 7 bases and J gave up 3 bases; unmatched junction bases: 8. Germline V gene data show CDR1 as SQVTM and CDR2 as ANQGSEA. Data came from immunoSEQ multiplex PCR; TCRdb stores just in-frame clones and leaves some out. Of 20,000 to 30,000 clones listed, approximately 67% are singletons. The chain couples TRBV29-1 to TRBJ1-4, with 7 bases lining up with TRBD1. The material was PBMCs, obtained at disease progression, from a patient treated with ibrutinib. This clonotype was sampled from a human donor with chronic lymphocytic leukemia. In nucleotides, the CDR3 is TGCAGCGGCCGGGACAGAGGGCCTAATGAAAAACTGTTTTTT. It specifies CSGRDRGPNEKLFF.